The rows below give T cell receptor beta chains drawn from one sample of a study of cytomegalovirus exposure and HLA in healthy donors. Produced via immunoSEQ multiplex PCR; TCRdb's table is partial and in-frame only. The repertoire holds 150,000 or so clones, with around four fifths as singletons. Sequenced material: PBMCs. All receptors come from a young man in good health and CMV-seropositive. Each CDR3 is given with its conserved first and last residue. A D gene is named only where the DNA matches it firmly. Some rows have no size entry. The others give once, few or many, or a class for an expanded clone.

>TRBV5-1|TRBJ2-7|.|few
TGCGCCAGCAGCTTGGTCGGTGGCTCCTACGAGCAGTACTTC
CASSLVGGSYEQYF
>TRBV5-4|TRBJ2-1|TRBD2|.
TGTGCCAGCATCCTTCGAAGTGGGGGGGGTTACAATGAGCAGTTCTTC
CASILRSGGGYNEQFF
>TRBV7-6|TRBJ2-7|TRBD2|.
TGTGCCAGCAGCGCCCAGCGGGAGGACCCCTACGAGCAGTACTTC
CASSAQREDPYEQYF
>TRBV11-2|TRBJ2-3|.|.
TGTGCCAGCAGCACCCGCGACGTTAGTGGGGCCGAGGATACGCAGTATTTT
CASSTRDVSGAEDTQYF
>TRBV11-1|TRBJ2-5|TRBD2|.
TGTGCCAGCAGCTTAGTACTAGCGGTTAAAGAGACCCAGTACTTC
CASSLVLAVKETQYF
>TRBV28|TRBJ1-2|.|.
TGTGCCAGCAGTTCACCACGGGAGTACTATGGCTACACCTTC
CASSSPREYYGYTF
>TRBV7-9|TRBJ1-2|.|few
TGTGCCAGCAGCCAAAGGGGCAGGAACGGGGAGGATGGCGGCTACACCTTC
CASSQRGRNGEDGGYTF
>TRBV29-1|TRBJ1-1|TRBD1|.
TGCAGCGTTATGACAGGGGGGATGGACACTGAAGCTTTCTTT
CSVMTGGMDTEAFF
>TRBV7-8|TRBJ2-1|.|.
TGTGCCAGCAGCTTACTGTCATTAGCGGCATACAATGAGCAGTTCTTC
CASSLLSLAAYNEQFF
>TRBV18|TRBJ1-1|.|.
TGTGCCAGCTCACCACCGCAGGGCCTATTGAACACTGAAGCTTTCTTT
CASSPPQGLLNTEAFF
>TRBV7-2|TRBJ1-1|.|.
TGTGCCAGCAGCACCTCAGGGGCGACTTTCTTT
CASSTSGATFF
>TRBV10-3|TRBJ2-1|TRBD1|.
TGTGCCATCAGTGAGTTGTTGGGACAGGGTCACAATGAGCAGTTCTTC
CAISELLGQGHNEQFF
>TRBV19|TRBJ1-2|.|few
TGTGCCAGTAGTATGGCAAAGGGCTACACCTTC
CASSMAKGYTF
>TRBV5-1|TRBJ2-5|.|.
TGCGCCAGCAGCTTGCCTCAAGAGACCCAGTACTTC
CASSLPQETQYF
>TRBV7-3|TRBJ1-2|TRBD1|.
TGTGCCAGCAGCTCAGTAGCCGGGACAGGGATCTATGGCTACACCTTC
CASSSVAGTGIYGYTF
>TRBV18|TRBJ1-3|.|.
TGTGCCAGCTCACCAGCAAGAGTCTTCTCTGGAAACACCATATATTTT
CASSPARVFSGNTIYF
>TRBV7-2|TRBJ1-1|.|.
TGTGCCAGCAGCTTAATAGGGCGGGGCCCAGCTTTCTTT
CASSLIGRGPAFF
>TRBV6-6|TRBJ2-1|.|.
TGTGCCAGCAGTTACGTGGTTCGGAATGAGCAGTTCTTC
CASSYVVRNEQFF
>TRBV19|TRBJ1-5|.|.
TGTGCCAGTAGATTACCCAGTGGTAATGCCCAGCATTTT
CASRLPSGNAQHF
>TRBV27|TRBJ2-1|TRBD1|.
TGTGCCAGCACTGGGACAGGCTACAATGAGCAGTTCTTC
CASTGTGYNEQFF
>TRBV4-1|TRBJ2-5|TRBD2|.
TGCGCCAGCAGCCAAGGAATTCGGTCGGGACTAGCGGAAGAGACCCAGTACTTC
CASSQGIRSGLAEETQYF
>TRBV4-1|TRBJ2-7|.|.
TGCGCCAGCAGCCAAGACGGCGCGGATTACGAGCAGTACTTC
CASSQDGADYEQYF
>TRBV5-1|TRBJ1-1|.|.
TGCGCCAGCAGCCCACACATAGACATGGCCACTGAAGCTTTCTTT
CASSPHIDMATEAFF
>TRBV6-1|TRBJ2-5|.|few
TGTGCCAGCAGTTCCTCGACAGGTTCTTGGGCCCAGTACTTC
CASSSSTGSWAQYF
>TRBV5-8|TRBJ1-1|TRBD1|.
TGTGCCACCCTAGACAGACCCTTAGGTACAGGGGCGAACACTGAAGCTTTCTTT
CATLDRPLGTGANTEAFF
>TRBV7-6|TRBJ1-1|.|.
TGTGCCAGCAGCTTACAGGGACTTACTGAAGCTTTCTTT
CASSLQGLTEAFF
>TRBV10-3|TRBJ1-1|.|.
TGTGCCATCAGTGAGTCAAGGGGTACTGAAGCTTTCTTT
CAISESRGTEAFF
>TRBV18|TRBJ1-2|TRBD1|.
TGTGCCAGCTCAAACGGACAGGGAGACTATGGCTACACCTTC
CASSNGQGDYGYTF
>TRBV5-1|TRBJ2-1|TRBD1|.
TGCGCCAGCAGCTTCCGGGACAGGGCCCACAATGAGCAGTTCTTC
CASSFRDRAHNEQFF
>TRBV18|TRBJ1-5|.|.
TGTGCCAGCTCACTGGGGGGTAATCGCAATCAGCCCCAGCATTTT
CASSLGGNRNQPQHF
>TRBV4-3|TRBJ2-7|.|.
TGCGCCAGCAGCCAAGATCAGGGTTCCTACGAGCAGTACTTC
CASSQDQGSYEQYF